Detailed here is one TCR beta chain. Use of 60 Vbeta and 13 Jbeta primers characterized the PCR. TCRdb's copy holds only in-frame clones and misses some; the assay was immunoSEQ multiplex PCR. Found here are 85,000 to 100,000 clones, 79% of them singletons; the top ten hold roughly 3.8%. These data belong to a study of cytomegalovirus exposure and HLA in healthy donors. CDR1 SGHTA and CDR2 FQGTGA come from the germline V gene. The CDR3 is 15 residues long. Trimming took 5 bases from V and 1 from J; bases not matched to a gene: 3. The sequence was obtained from a woman aged 40 to 50 in good health and CMV-seronegative. Input material: PBMCs. The rearrangement uses TRBV7-3 and TRBJ2-7, with 12 bases lining up with TRBD2. CDR3 region: CASSPLAGGSYEQYF. DNA for the CDR3: TGTGCCAGCAGCCCACTAGCGGGGGGATCCTACGAGCAGTACTTC.